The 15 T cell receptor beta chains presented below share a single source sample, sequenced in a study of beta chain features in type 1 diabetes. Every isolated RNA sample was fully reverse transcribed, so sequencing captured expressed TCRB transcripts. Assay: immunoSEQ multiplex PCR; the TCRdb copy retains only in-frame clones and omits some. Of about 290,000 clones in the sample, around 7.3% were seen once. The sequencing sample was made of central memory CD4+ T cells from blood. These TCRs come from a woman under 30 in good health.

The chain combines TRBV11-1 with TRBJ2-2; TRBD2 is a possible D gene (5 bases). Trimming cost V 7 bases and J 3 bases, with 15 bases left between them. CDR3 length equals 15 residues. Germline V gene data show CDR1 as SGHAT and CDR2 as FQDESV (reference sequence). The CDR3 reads CASKFLSGDTGELFF. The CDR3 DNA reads TGTGCCAGCAAGTTTTTGTCCGGGGACACCGGGGAGCTGTTTTTT.

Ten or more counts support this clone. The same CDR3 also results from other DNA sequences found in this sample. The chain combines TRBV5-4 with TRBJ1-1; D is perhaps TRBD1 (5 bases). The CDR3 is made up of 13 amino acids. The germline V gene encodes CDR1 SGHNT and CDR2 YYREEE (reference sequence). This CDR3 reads CASGRRMNTEAFF. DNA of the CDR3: TGTGCTTCGGGGCGGCGAATGAACACTGAAGCTTTCTTT. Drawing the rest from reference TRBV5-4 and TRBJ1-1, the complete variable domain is ETGVTQSPTHLIKTRGQQVTLRCSSQSGHNTVSWYQQALGQGPQFIFQYYREEENGRGNFPPRFSGLQFPNYSSELNVNALELDDSALYLCASGRRMNTEAFFGQGTRLTVV.

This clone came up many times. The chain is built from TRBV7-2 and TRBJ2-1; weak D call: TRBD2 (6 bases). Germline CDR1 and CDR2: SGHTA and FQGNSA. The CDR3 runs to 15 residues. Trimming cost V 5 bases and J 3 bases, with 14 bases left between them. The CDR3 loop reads CASSKERAYYNEQFF. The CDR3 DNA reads TGTGCCAGCAGCAAAGAGCGGGCGTACTACAATGAGCAGTTCTTC.

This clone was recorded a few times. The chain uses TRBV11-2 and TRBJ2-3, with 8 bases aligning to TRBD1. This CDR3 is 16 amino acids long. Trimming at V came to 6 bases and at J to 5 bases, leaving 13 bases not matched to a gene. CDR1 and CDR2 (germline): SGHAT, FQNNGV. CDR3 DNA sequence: TGTGCCAGCAGTTTAATTACAGGGGGAGGTGGAGATACGCAGTATTTT. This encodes CASSLITGGGGDTQYF.

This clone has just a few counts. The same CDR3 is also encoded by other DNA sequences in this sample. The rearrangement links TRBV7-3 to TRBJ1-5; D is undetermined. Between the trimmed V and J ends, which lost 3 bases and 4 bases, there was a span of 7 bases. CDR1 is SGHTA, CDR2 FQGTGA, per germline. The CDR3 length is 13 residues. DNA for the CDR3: TGTGCCAGCAGCTTGGAGAGGAATCAGCCCCAGCATTTT. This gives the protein CASSLERNQPQHF.

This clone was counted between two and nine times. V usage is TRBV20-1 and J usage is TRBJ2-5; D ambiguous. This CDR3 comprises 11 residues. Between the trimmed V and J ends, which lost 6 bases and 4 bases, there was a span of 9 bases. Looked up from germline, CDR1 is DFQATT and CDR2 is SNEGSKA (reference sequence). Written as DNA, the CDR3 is TGCAGTGCCCTTAAAGGAGAGACCCAGTACTTC. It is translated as CSALKGETQYF.

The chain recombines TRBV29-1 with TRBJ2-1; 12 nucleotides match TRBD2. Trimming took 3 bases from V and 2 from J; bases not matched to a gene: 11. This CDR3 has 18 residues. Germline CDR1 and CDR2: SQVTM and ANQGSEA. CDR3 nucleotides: TGCAGCGTTGAGTCAGGAGTCCTAGCGGGAGGGCCCTACAATGAGCAGTTCTTC. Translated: CSVESGVLAGGPYNEQFF.

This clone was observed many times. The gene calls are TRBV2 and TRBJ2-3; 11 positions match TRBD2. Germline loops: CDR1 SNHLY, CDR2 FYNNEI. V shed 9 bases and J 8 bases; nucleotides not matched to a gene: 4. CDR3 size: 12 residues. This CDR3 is CASSGGAGTQYF. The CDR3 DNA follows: TGTGCCAGTAGCGGGGGGGCCGGTACGCAGTATTTT. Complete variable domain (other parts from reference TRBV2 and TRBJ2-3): EPEVTQTPSHQVTQMGQEVILRCVPISNHLYFYWYRQILGQKVEFLVSFYNNEISEKSEIFDDQFSVERPDGSNFTLKIRSTKLEDSAMYFCASSGGAGTQYFGPGTRLTVL.

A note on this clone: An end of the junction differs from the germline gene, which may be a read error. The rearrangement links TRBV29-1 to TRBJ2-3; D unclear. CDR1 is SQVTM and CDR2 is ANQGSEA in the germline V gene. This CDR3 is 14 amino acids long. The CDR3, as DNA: TGCAGCGGTGAACAACGCCGGGGCACAGATACGCAGTATTTT. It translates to CSGEQRRGTDTQYF.

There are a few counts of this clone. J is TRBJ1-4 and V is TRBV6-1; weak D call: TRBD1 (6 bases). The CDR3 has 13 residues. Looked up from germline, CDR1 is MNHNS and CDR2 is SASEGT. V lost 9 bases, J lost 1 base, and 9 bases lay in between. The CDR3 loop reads CASSGQTNEKLFF. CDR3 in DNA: TGTGCCAGTTCGGGACAAACTAATGAAAAACTGTTTTTT.

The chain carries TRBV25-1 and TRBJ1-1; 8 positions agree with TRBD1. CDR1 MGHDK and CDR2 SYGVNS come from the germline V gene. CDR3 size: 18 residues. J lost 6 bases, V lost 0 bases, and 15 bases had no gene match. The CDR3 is CASSEYRGTGGFSAEAFF. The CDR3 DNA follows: TGTGCCAGCAGTGAATATAGGGGGACAGGCGGTTTCAGCGCTGAAGCTTTCTTT.

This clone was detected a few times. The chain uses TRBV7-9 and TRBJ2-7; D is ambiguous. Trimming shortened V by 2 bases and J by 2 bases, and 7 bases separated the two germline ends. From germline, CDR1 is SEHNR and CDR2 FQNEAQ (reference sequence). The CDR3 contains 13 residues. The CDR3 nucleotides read TGTGCCAGCAGCTTATCTTCGGCCTACGAGCAGTACGTC. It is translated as CASSLSSAYEQYV.

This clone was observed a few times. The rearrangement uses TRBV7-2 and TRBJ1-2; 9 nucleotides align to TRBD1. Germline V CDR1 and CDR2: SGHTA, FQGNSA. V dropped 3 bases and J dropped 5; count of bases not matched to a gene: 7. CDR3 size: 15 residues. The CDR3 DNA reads TGTGCCAGCAGCTTGAATGCTGGACAGGGGTATGGCTACACCTTC. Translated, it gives CASSLNAGQGYGYTF.

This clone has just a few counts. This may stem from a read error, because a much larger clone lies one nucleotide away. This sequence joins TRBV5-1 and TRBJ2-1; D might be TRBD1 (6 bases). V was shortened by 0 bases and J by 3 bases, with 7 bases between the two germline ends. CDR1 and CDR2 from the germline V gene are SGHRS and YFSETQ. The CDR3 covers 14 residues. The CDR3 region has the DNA TGCGCCAGCAGCTTGGAAGGGGGCTACAATGAGCAGTTCTTC. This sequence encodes CASSLEGGYNEQFF.

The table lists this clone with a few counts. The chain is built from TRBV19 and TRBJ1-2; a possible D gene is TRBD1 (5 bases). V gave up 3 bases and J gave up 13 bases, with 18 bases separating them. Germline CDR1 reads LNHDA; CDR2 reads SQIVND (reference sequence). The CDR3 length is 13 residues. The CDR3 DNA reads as TGTGCCAGTAGTATCCAGGGCGCGGATGAGCTCACCTTC. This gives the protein CASSIQGADELTF.